Listed below are T cell receptor beta chains from one sample, sequenced in a study of cytomegalovirus exposure and HLA in healthy donors. Using immunoSEQ multiplex PCR, the repertoire was profiled, and TCRdb retains in-frame clones only, with some absent. Among 150,000 to 200,000 clones, roughly 83% were seen once, and the ten largest hold more than 1%. Sequencing was done on a sample of PBMCs. These receptor sequences come from a boy between 2 and 15 years old in good health and CMV-seronegative. CDR3s include the opening cysteine and the closing phenylalanine or tryptophan. A D gene is named only where the DNA matches it firmly. Clone size is not always given. Where it is, it says once, few, many or a class for expanded clones.

clone size,V gene,D gene,J gene,CDR3 protein,CDR3 DNA
NA,TRBV6-1,TRBD1,TRBJ1-3,CASSDRTGASSGNTIYF,TGTGCCAGCAGTGATAGGACAGGGGCGAGCTCTGGAAACACCATATATTTT
few,TRBV19,NA,TRBJ1-1,CASSMVGGGNTEAFF,TGTGCCAGTAGTATGGTGGGAGGGGGGAACACTGAAGCTTTCTTT
NA,TRBV5-1,TRBD2,TRBJ2-7,CASSLISGSTSTSYEQYF,TGCGCCAGCAGCTTAATCAGCGGGAGCACCTCTACCTCCTACGAGCAGTACTTC
NA,TRBV12-5,NA,TRBJ1-3,CASVPSAFGTSGNTIYF,TGTGCTAGTGTCCCCTCAGCGTTCGGAACCTCTGGAAACACCATATATTTT
NA,TRBV4-1,TRBD2,TRBJ2-5,CASSQIAGGIQETQYF,TGCGCCAGCAGCCAAATAGCGGGGGGGATCCAAGAGACCCAGTACTTC
NA,TRBV5-8,NA,TRBJ2-1,CASITRAGQGKFF,TGTGCCAGCATCACCCGGGCTGGGCAGGGAAAGTTCTTC
few,TRBV27,NA,TRBJ2-5,CASSLTSLKETQYF,TGTGCCAGCAGTTTAACTAGTCTGAAAGAGACCCAGTACTTC
NA,TRBV6-1,NA,TRBJ2-7,CATKGEGVYEQYF,TGTGCCACCAAAGGGGAGGGGGTTTACGAGCAGTACTTC
NA,TRBV5-1,TRBD1,TRBJ1-1,CASSPDRGTEAFF,TGCGCCAGCAGCCCGGACAGGGGAACTGAAGCTTTCTTT
NA,TRBV4-1,NA,TRBJ1-4,CASSRELAREKLFF,TGCGCCAGCAGCCGGGAGTTGGCGAGGGAAAAACTGTTTTTT
NA,TRBV7-2,NA,TRBJ2-1,CASSLVFGGSAVSEQFF,TGTGCCAGCAGCTTAGTTTTCGGGGGAAGTGCGGTTAGTGAGCAGTTCTTC
NA,TRBV19,NA,TRBJ1-2,CASSTKGHLNYGYTF,TGTGCCAGTAGTACTAAAGGACATCTAAACTATGGCTACACCTTC
NA,TRBV27,NA,TRBJ2-7,CASRDPGSYEQYF,TGTGCCAGCAGGGACCCGGGATCCTACGAGCAGTACTTC
NA,TRBV5-1,TRBD1,TRBJ2-5,CASSWSGQEETQYF,TGCGCCAGCAGCTGGAGCGGACAGGAAGAGACCCAGTACTTC
NA,TRBV7-2,NA,TRBJ1-1,CASSLEPAIGEAFF,TGTGCCAGCAGCTTAGAGCCAGCGATAGGTGAAGCTTTCTTT
NA,TRBV6-5,NA,TRBJ2-5,CASSYNRLQETQYF,TGTGCCAGCAGTTACAATCGTCTCCAAGAGACCCAGTACTTC
NA,TRBV10-1,NA,TRBJ1-2,CASVRVSNYGYTF,TGCGCCAGTGTACGGGTTTCTAACTATGGCTACACCTTC
NA,TRBV6-6,TRBD1,TRBJ1-5,CASSRQGFSQPQHF,TGTGCCAGCAGCCGACAGGGTTTCAGTCAGCCCCAGCATTTT
few,TRBV28,TRBD2,TRBJ2-6,CASRGLRGLAGNSGANVLTF,TGTGCCAGCAGGGGTCTGAGGGGACTAGCGGGAAACTCTGGGGCCAACGTCCTGACTTTC
NA,TRBV4-2,NA,TRBJ2-7,CASSQVNPGGYEQYF,TGTGCCAGCAGCCAAGTAAACCCTGGAGGCTACGAGCAGTACTTC
few,TRBV9,NA,TRBJ1-4,CASSVGQHNEKLFF,TGTGCCAGCAGCGTAGGACAGCATAATGAAAAACTGTTTTTT
NA,TRBV5-8,TRBD2,TRBJ2-7,CASSLIWGGHEQYF,TGTGCCAGCAGCTTGATTTGGGGGGGTCACGAGCAGTACTTC
NA,TRBV6-6,NA,TRBJ1-5,CASFRGYSNQPQHF,TGTGCCAGCTTTCGGGGATATAGCAATCAGCCCCAGCATTTT
NA,TRBV5-5,NA,TRBJ2-7,CASSGASYEQYF,TGTGCCAGCAGTGGGGCCTCCTACGAGCAGTACTTC
NA,TRBV11-2,NA,TRBJ2-2,CASSLSVPNTGELFF,TGTGCCAGCAGCTTGTCGGTACCGAACACCGGGGAGCTGTTTTTT
NA,TRBV6-1,NA,TRBJ2-2,CASSELTMISSNTGELFF,TGTGCCAGCAGTGAATTGACTATGATTTCTTCCAACACCGGGGAGCTGTTTTTT
NA,TRBV11-1,TRBD1,TRBJ1-2,CASSFSGTGGVYGYGYTF,TGTGCCAGCAGCTTTTCCGGGACAGGGGGCGTTTATGGCTATGGCTACACCTTC
NA,TRBV25-1,NA,TRBJ1-1,CASSFTGLNTEAFF,TGTGCCAGCAGTTTTACAGGGTTGAACACTGAAGCTTTCTTT
NA,TRBV15,TRBD2,TRBJ2-7,CATSRDSGTSNEQYF,TGTGCCACCAGCAGAGATTCCGGGACTAGCAACGAGCAGTACTTC
NA,TRBV14,TRBD1,TRBJ1-1,CASSPGTANTEAFF,TGTGCCAGCAGCCCCGGGACAGCCAACACTGAAGCTTTCTTT
NA,TRBV6-5,TRBD2,TRBJ2-1,CASSYWTSGIENEQFF,TGTGCCAGCAGTTATTGGACTAGCGGGATCGAAAATGAGCAGTTCTTC
once,TRBV7-9,NA,TRBJ2-7,CASSLDPGAGRYEQYF,TGTGCCAGCAGCTTAGATCCCGGGGCGGGGCGATACGAGCAGTACTTC
few,TRBV6-5,NA,TRBJ2-2,CASSFAGADTGELFF,TGTGCCAGCAGTTTTGCGGGGGCCGACACCGGGGAGCTGTTTTTT
few,TRBV25-1,NA,TRBJ2-5,CASSDPAGQETQYF,TGTGCCAGCAGTGACCCCGCGGGACAAGAGACCCAGTACTTC
NA,TRBV7-9,NA,TRBJ2-3,CSSSLDRDWNTDTQYF,TGTTCCAGCAGCCTCGACAGGGACTGGAACACAGATACGCAGTATTTT
once,TRBV5-6,NA,TRBJ1-1,CASSWGGEEAFF,TGTGCCAGCAGCTGGGGGGGGGAAGAAGCTTTCTTT
NA,TRBV7-9,NA,TRBJ2-1,CASSQWFDEQFF,TGTGCCAGCAGCCAGTGGTTCGATGAGCAGTTCTTC
NA,TRBV18,TRBD1,TRBJ2-1,CASSPPLSDRGPVFNEQFF,TGTGCCAGCTCACCACCTCTCTCGGACAGGGGTCCGGTATTCAATGAGCAGTTCTTC
few,TRBV9,TRBD2,TRBJ2-1,CASSVSTSGSHSSYNEQFF,TGTGCCAGCAGCGTATCCACTAGCGGGAGCCATAGCTCCTACAATGAGCAGTTCTTC
NA,TRBV6-5,NA,TRBJ2-2,CASSHGGTGELFF,TGTGCCAGCAGTCACGGGGGCACCGGGGAGCTGTTTTTT
NA,TRBV27,TRBD2,TRBJ2-7,CASSFGLAGSYEQYF,TGTGCCAGCAGTTTCGGACTAGCGGGAAGCTACGAGCAGTACTTC
NA,TRBV18,TRBD2,TRBJ2-1,CASSPPGLDYNEQFF,TGTGCCAGCTCACCTCCGGGACTAGACTACAATGAGCAGTTCTTC
NA,TRBV5-1,TRBD2,TRBJ2-2,CASSLVTSGRANTGELFF,TGCGCCAGCAGCTTGGTGACTAGCGGGAGGGCTAATACCGGGGAGCTGTTTTTT
NA,TRBV14,NA,TRBJ1-2,CASSGTNYGYTF,TGTGCCAGCTCAGGAACTAACTATGGCTACACCTTC
NA,TRBV7-2,NA,TRBJ2-7,CASSSPLLASEQYF,TGTGCCAGCAGCTCCCCTCTCCTAGCTTCCGAGCAGTACTTC
NA,TRBV4-3,TRBD2,TRBJ2-1,CASSHDGTSGYNEQFF,TGCGCCAGCAGCCACGACGGGACTAGCGGTTACAATGAGCAGTTCTTC
NA,TRBV7-3,NA,TRBJ1-1,CASRMGGNTEAFF,TGTGCCAGCAGAATGGGAGGGAACACTGAAGCTTTCTTT
few,TRBV19,NA,TRBJ2-2,CASSGVESGAGELFF,TGTGCCAGTAGTGGAGTGGAGTCGGGGGCCGGGGAGCTGTTTTTT
NA,TRBV11-2,NA,TRBJ2-1,CASSLDPAGREQFF,TGTGCCAGCAGCTTAGATCCGGCTGGGAGGGAGCAGTTCTTC
NA,TRBV2,NA,TRBJ1-1,CASSETGNTEAFF,TGTGCCAGCAGTGAAACCGGGAACACTGAAGCTTTCTTT
NA,TRBV5-1,TRBD2,TRBJ2-6,CASSLLAGGSGANVLTF,TGCGCCAGCAGCCTACTAGCGGGAGGGTCTGGGGCCAACGTCCTGACTTTC
NA,TRBV5-1,TRBD2,TRBJ2-1,CASSSGLAGGRSEQFF,TGCGCCAGCAGCTCGGGACTAGCGGGAGGGCGGAGTGAGCAGTTCTTC
NA,TRBV15,TRBD2,TRBJ2-1,CATSRDRGLGDFF,TGTGCCACCAGCAGAGATAGGGGACTAGGGGACTTCTTC
NA,TRBV19,NA,TRBJ1-4,CASSKRAEEKLFF,TGTGCCAGTAGTAAGAGGGCGGAGGAAAAACTGTTTTTT
once,TRBV11-2,TRBD2,TRBJ2-4,CASSLTLAGVSVIQYF,TGTGCCAGCAGCTTAACGCTGGCGGGAGTATCGGTCATTCAGTACTTC
NA,TRBV6-5,TRBD1,TRBJ1-1,CASSYSADRGITFF,TGTGCCAGCAGTTACTCGGCCGACAGGGGCATAACTTTCTTT
NA,TRBV10-1,TRBD2,TRBJ2-3,CASSAGGPSTDTQYF,TGCGCCAGCAGTGCGGGGGGGCCGAGCACAGATACGCAGTATTTT